This TCR beta chain was profiled in a study of patients and donors after allogeneic stem cell transplantation. TCRdb processed the RT-PCR reads anew with MiXCR; each CDR3 protein has one entry. The sample consists of some 150,000 distinct CDR3 sequences, roughly 35% of them appearing once. Germline lookup yields CDR1 GTSNPN and CDR2 SVGIG (reference sequence). This CDR3 is built from 13 residues. Between the trimmed V and J ends, which lost 5 bases and 1 base, there was a span of 11 bases. The chain has TRBV30 and TRBJ1-1; unclear D gene. The source material was blood, either unsorted or a sorted T cell fraction (not recorded which). The sequence came from a human donor who was either an allogeneic HSCT recipient or a stem cell or donor lymphocyte infusion donor (not recorded which). It is not recorded whose cells these are; they may come from a transplant donor. CDR3 loop: CAWGNSGNTEAFF. In nucleotides, the CDR3 is TGTGCCTGGGGGAACTCCGGGAACACTGAAGCTTTCTTT.